Reported below is one T cell receptor (beta chain). This entry is derived from a study of T cell responses to AZD1222 COVID-19 vaccine. Sequencing used immunoSEQ multiplex PCR; TCRdb keeps in-frame clones, though not all of them. The top ten hold around 4.5% of the sample, which has roughly 120,000 clones, more than 75% seen once. CDR3 size: 13 residues. V was shortened by 4 bases and J by 6 bases, with 10 bases between the two germline ends. Germline V gene data show CDR1 as MGHRA and CDR2 as YSYEKL. The origin of this receptor is an adult who received the AZD1222 COVID-19 vaccine. V gene TRBV4-1 combines with J gene TRBJ1-5; no clear D gene. Specimen: peripheral blood, collected 28 days after the second AZD1222 dose. CDR3 bases: TGCGCCAGCAGCCCCTCCCCTACTCAGCCCCAGCATTTT. This encodes CASSPSPTQPQHF.